One sample yielded the 21 T cell receptor beta chains listed below, sequenced in a study of PD-1 blockade in classical Hodgkin lymphoma. Time point described: cycle 4 day 1 (C4D1), after 5 to 7 weeks of nivolumab. Autologous stem cell transplantation was followed by relapse in every patient, and brentuximab vedotin exposure varied. Clones were sequenced by immunoSEQ multiplex PCR, and TCRdb holds only the in-frame ones, with some missing. Of about 19,000 clones in the sample, approximately 80% were seen once. Sequencing was performed on peripheral blood mononuclear cells (PBMCs), taken before the fourth cycle of nivolumab. The receptors here all came from a human donor with classical Hodgkin lymphoma.

This chain connects TRBV12-5 to TRBJ2-5; D might be TRBD1 or TRBD2, each matching 5 bases. This CDR3 is 13 amino acids long. Germline lookup yields CDR1 LGHNT and CDR2 FRNRAP. V lost 7 bases and J 5 bases, leaving 14 bases between the germline ends. The CDR3 reads CASDPRGDETQYF. Here the CDR3 DNA reads TGTGCTAGTGATCCAAGGGGAGACGAGACCCAGTACTTC.

The chain carries TRBV5-1 and TRBJ2-5; 8 nucleotides line up with TRBD1. The V and J ends lost 2 bases and 5 bases, in that order; junction bases with no gene match: 5. CDR3 length: 14 amino acids. Germline CDR1 and CDR2: SGHRS and YFSETQ. The CDR3 sequence: CASSFQGAQETQYF. CDR3 bases: TGCGCCAGCAGCTTCCAGGGGGCGCAGGAGACCCAGTACTTC.

The rearrangement joins TRBV7-2 to TRBJ2-5; 7 bases line up with TRBD2. Germline trimming cut 7 bases from V and 4 bases from J; bases unmatched to any gene: 12. The CDR3 loop spans 15 amino acids. The V gene's germline CDR1 is SGHTA and CDR2 FQGNSA. In DNA form, the CDR3 reads TGTGCCAGCAACACGGTGGGGGGAGGGGTAGAGACCCAGTACTTC. It yields the protein CASNTVGGGVETQYF.

This sequence joins TRBV19 and TRBJ2-2; TRBD2 agrees at 12 bases. CDR1 is LNHDA and CDR2 is SQIVND in the germline V gene (reference sequence). With V trimmed by 6 bases and J by 5 bases, 4 bases remained unmatched. The CDR3 totals 15 residues. The DNA for the CDR3 is TGTGCCAGTAGACCTAGCGGGAGGGGTACCGGGGAGCTGTTTTTT. Translated, it gives CASRPSGRGTGELFF.

V usage is TRBV6-1 and J usage is TRBJ1-1; D is unclear. Trimming removed 7 bases at V and 2 bases at J, with 11 bases between. The CDR3 extends over 13 amino acids. The germline V gene encodes CDR1 MNHNS and CDR2 SASEGT. The CDR3 nucleotides are TGTGCCAGCAATGGTATAGGTAACACTGAAGCTTTCTTT. Translated: CASNGIGNTEAFF.

This sequence joins TRBV4-2 and TRBJ1-5; D may be TRBD1 (5 bases). The CDR3 is 16 residues long. Trimming shortened V by 3 bases and J by 2 bases, and 14 bases separated the two germline ends. Germline loops: CDR1 LGHNA, CDR2 YNFKEQ. CDR3 DNA: TGTGCCAGCAGCCAGCAACCCACAGGTCGCAATCAGCCCCAGCATTTT. Translated: CASSQQPTGRNQPQHF.

The chain employs TRBV4-1 and TRBJ1-3, with TRBD1 matching 9 bases. The CDR3 runs 18 residues. Germline CDR1 reads MGHRA; CDR2 reads YSYEKL. The V gene end was trimmed by 0 bases and the J gene end by 0 bases; junction bases not matched to a gene: 6. The CDR3 bases are TGCGCCAGCAGCCAAGATGAACAGGGGGCCTTCTCTGGAAACACCATATATTTT. Protein: CASSQDEQGAFSGNTIYF.

The CDR3 spells CASSLRGPEQFF. CDR3 in DNA: TGTGCCAGCAGTTTGCGGGGCCCTGAGCAGTTCTTC. This rearrangement joins TRBV28 to TRBJ2-1; the D gene is possibly TRBD2 (6 bases). Trimming stripped 3 bases from V and 9 bases from J, with 9 bases between. Per the germline V gene, CDR1 is MDHEN and CDR2 is SYDVKM. The CDR3 runs to 12 residues.

The rearrangement links TRBV5-1 to TRBJ1-2; 9 bases map to TRBD1. The V and J ends lost 4 bases and 8 bases, in that order; junction bases with no gene match: 12. Germline values: CDR1 SGHRS, CDR2 YFSETQ. The CDR3 spans 15 residues. The DNA for the CDR3 is TGCGCCAGCAGCCGCACAGGGGGCGGTTTGTGGGGCTACACCTTC. Translation gives CASSRTGGGLWGYTF. Complete variable domain (other parts from reference TRBV5-1 and TRBJ1-2): KAGVTQTPRYLIKTRGQQVTLSCSPISGHRSVSWYQQTPGQGLQFLFEYFSETQRNKGNFPGRFSGRQFSNSRSEMNVSTLELGDSALYLCASSRTGGGLWGYTFGSGTRLTVV.

In its sample, this clone was seen once. V usage is TRBV4-2 and J usage is TRBJ2-7; 9 bases agree with TRBD1. The germline V gene has CDR1 LGHNA and CDR2 YNFKEQ. Trimming at V came to 1 base and at J to 2 bases, leaving 6 bases not matched to a gene. The CDR3 has 16 amino acids. In nucleotides, the CDR3 is TGTGCCAGCAGCCAAGCCGGGGGGACAGGGCCCTACGAGCAGTACTTC. Translated, it gives CASSQAGGTGPYEQYF.

The gene calls are TRBV19 and TRBJ1-2; no clear D gene. V was shortened by 8 bases and J by 4 bases, with 11 bases between the two germline ends. This CDR3 has 12 residues. The germline V gene has CDR1 LNHDA and CDR2 SQIVND (reference sequence). The chain's CDR3 is CASSSWGYGYTF. CDR3 nucleotide sequence: TGTGCCAGTTCCTCCTGGGGCTATGGCTACACCTTC.

This chain links TRBV11-3 with TRBJ1-1, with TRBD1 identical over 9 bases. The CDR3 is made up of 15 amino acids. The germline V gene encodes CDR1 SGHNT and CDR2 YENEEA. J lost 2 bases, V lost 4 bases, and 5 bases had no gene match. The CDR3: CASSSRDRANTEAFF. The CDR3 DNA reads as TGTGCCAGCAGCTCCCGGGACAGGGCAAACACTGAAGCTTTCTTT.

The chain combines TRBV10-1 with TRBJ2-1; D not certain. The CDR3 loop spans 13 amino acids. V lost 5 bases and J 3 bases, leaving 8 bases between the germline ends. Germline CDR1 WNHNN, CDR2 SYGVQD (reference sequence). The CDR3 is CASSKQNYNEQFF. DNA of the CDR3: TGCGCCAGCAGTAAACAAAACTACAATGAGCAGTTCTTC.

The J gene is TRBJ2-1, the V gene TRBV5-1; D is unresolved. This CDR3 comprises 13 residues. The V and J ends lost 3 bases and 5 bases respectively, with 9 bases between them. Germline V gene sequence: CDR1 SGHRS, CDR2 YFSETQ. CDR3 coding DNA: TGCGCCAGCAGCTCCTTGACGGACAATGAGCAGTTCTTC. This gives the protein CASSSLTDNEQFF.

This rearrangement joins TRBV18 to TRBJ2-7; D remains ambiguous. The CDR3 covers 13 residues. Germline V CDR1 and CDR2: KGHSH, LQKENI. The ends were cut back, 3 bases at V and 3 bases at J, with 9 bases in the middle. CDR3 DNA sequence: TGTGCCAGCTCACCGTCCGGCAACTACGAGCAGTACTTC. Its translation is CASSPSGNYEQYF.

This clone was detected a few times. The rearrangement joins TRBV13 to TRBJ2-7, with D unresolved. Germline V gene lookup returns CDR1 PRHDT and CDR2 FYEKMQ (reference sequence). This CDR3 comprises 14 residues. V lost 6 bases and J 4 bases, leaving 16 bases between the germline ends. The CDR3 protein is CASRKVGTVYEQYF. The CDR3 nucleotides are TGTGCCAGCAGGAAAGTGGGAACCGTTTACGAGCAGTACTTC. Full variable domain (remainder filled in from reference TRBV13 and TRBJ2-7): AAGVIQSPRHLIKEKRETATLKCYPIPRHDTVYWYQQGPGQDPQFLISFYEKMQSDKGSIPDRFSAQQFSDYHSELNMSSLELGDSALYFCASRKVGTVYEQYFGPGTRLTVT.

V and J are TRBV6-5 and TRBJ1-5, with 8 bases fitting TRBD1. Per the germline V gene, CDR1 is MNHEY and CDR2 is SVGAGI. This CDR3 is 15 amino acids long. Trimming took 5 bases from V and 4 from J; bases not matched to a gene: 7. The DNA for the CDR3 is TGTGCCAGCAGTACAGGACAGGGTCAAAATCAGCCCCAGCATTTT. Translating gives CASSTGQGQNQPQHF.

The chain is built from TRBV2 and TRBJ1-4; D is unresolved. The CDR3 covers 13 residues. V shed 3 bases and J shed 7 bases, with 9 bases lying between them. Germline V gene lookup returns CDR1 SNHLY and CDR2 FYNNEI. The CDR3 nucleotides read TGTGCCAGCAGTGACGGTTTTTTTGAAAAACTGTTTTTT. It specifies CASSDGFFEKLFF.

V usage is TRBV14 and J usage is TRBJ2-7; 12 nucleotides align to TRBD2. Per germline, CDR1 SGHDN and CDR2 FVKESK. The V segment lost 6 bases and the J segment 4 bases; nucleotides outside the gene matches: 7. This CDR3 region has 15 residues. DNA of the CDR3: TGTGCCAGCAGACGCGGGACTAGCGGGTTGTACGAGCAGTACTTC. It specifies CASRRGTSGLYEQYF.

The rearrangement joins TRBV7-2 to TRBJ2-2; D remains unclear. Trimming stripped 3 bases from V and 6 bases from J, with 8 bases between. The CDR3 runs 13 residues. CDR1 and CDR2 (germline): SGHTA, FQGNSA. For the CDR3, the DNA is TGTGCCAGCAGCTTCAAAGGAGCCGGGGAGCTGTTTTTT. Translating gives CASSFKGAGELFF.

The chain joins TRBV11-3 to TRBJ2-7; D may be TRBD1 (5 bases). This CDR3 is built from 18 residues. Trimming cost V 3 bases and J 0 bases, with 21 bases left between them. Per the germline V gene, CDR1 is SGHNT and CDR2 is YENEEA. The CDR3 region is CASSFEKTGLPPSYEQYF. The CDR3 nucleotides are TGTGCCAGCAGCTTTGAGAAAACAGGTCTCCCGCCCTCCTACGAGCAGTACTTC.